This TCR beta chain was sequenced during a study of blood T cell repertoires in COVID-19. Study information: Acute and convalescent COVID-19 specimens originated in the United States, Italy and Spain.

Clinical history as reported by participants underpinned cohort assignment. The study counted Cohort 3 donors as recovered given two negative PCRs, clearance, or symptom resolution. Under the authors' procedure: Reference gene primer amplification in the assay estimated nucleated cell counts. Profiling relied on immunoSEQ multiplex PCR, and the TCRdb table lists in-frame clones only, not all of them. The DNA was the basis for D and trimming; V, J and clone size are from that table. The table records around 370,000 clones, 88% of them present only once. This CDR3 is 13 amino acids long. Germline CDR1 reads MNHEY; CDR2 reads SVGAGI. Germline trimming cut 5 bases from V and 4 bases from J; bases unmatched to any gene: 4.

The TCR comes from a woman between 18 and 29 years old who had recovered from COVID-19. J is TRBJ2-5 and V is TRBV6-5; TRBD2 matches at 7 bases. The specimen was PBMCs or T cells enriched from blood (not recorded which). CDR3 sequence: CASSRLAGETQYF. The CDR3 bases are TGTGCCAGCAGTCGACTAGCCGGAGAGACCCAGTACTTC.